The T cell receptor (beta chain) under discussion was sequenced for a study of blood T cell repertoires in COVID-19. The overall study: Samples taken during acute and convalescent COVID-19 were collected in the United States, Italy and Spain.

In the study's own analysis: Amplified reference gene primers provided the basis for estimating nucleated cell counts. Method: immunoSEQ multiplex PCR; TCRdb's copy keeps in-frame clones and lacks some. V and J calls and clone size are given by that table; D and trimming were obtained from the DNA. The top ten hold about 3.2% of the sample, which has roughly 250,000 clones, 81% seen once. V lost 0 bases to trimming and J lost 4 bases, with 16 bases between them. The CDR3 consists of 16 residues. Germline V gives CDR1 SGHRS, CDR2 YFSETQ. The TCR comes from a woman aged 60-70 years with active or convalescent COVID-19. The chain is built from TRBV5-1 and TRBJ1-2; tentative D call: TRBD1 (6 bases). The sample comprised peripheral blood. The CDR3 sequence is CASSLEGAGDAYGYTF. Written as DNA, the CDR3 is TGCGCCAGCAGCTTGGAAGGGGCAGGGGACGCCTATGGCTACACCTTC.